Listed below are T cell receptor beta chains from one sample, sequenced in a study of cytomegalovirus exposure and HLA in healthy donors. The data were produced by immunoSEQ multiplex PCR, yet TCRdb's version contains in-frame clones alone and is incomplete. The sample has 100,000 to 150,000 clones, about 85% seen once. The sample was PBMCs. These receptors all stem from a man between 45 and 60 years old in good health and CMV-seronegative. The CDR3 runs from the conserved cysteine through the conserved F or W. The D gene is left open where the match is weak. Some rows have no size entry. The others give once, few or many, or a class for an expanded clone.

>TRBJ2-1|TRBV5-1|once|NA
TGCGCCAGCAGCTTGAGGCAGGTGTACAATGAGCAGTTCTTC
CASSLRQVYNEQFF
>TRBJ1-5|TRBV28|NA|NA
TGTGCCAGCAGTTTGGCACAGGGACGGACCAATCAGCCCCAGCATTTT
CASSLAQGRTNQPQHF
>TRBJ1-1|TRBV6-6|NA|NA
TGTGCCAGCAGTTTTCAGTGGAACACTGAAGCTTTCTTT
CASSFQWNTEAFF
>TRBJ2-1|TRBV7-2|NA|TRBD2
TGTGCCAGCAGCCCGGGCGGACTAGCGGGGGTACAGGAGCAGTTCTTC
CASSPGGLAGVQEQFF
>TRBJ1-6|TRBV5-1|NA|NA
TGCGCCAGCAGCTTAGACGGGACTTACAATTCACCCCTCCACTTT
CASSLDGTYNSPLHF
>TRBJ2-1|TRBV19|NA|TRBD2
TGTGCCAGTAGTAACCCGGGACTAGCGGGGAAAGGGCAGTTCTTC
CASSNPGLAGKGQFF
>TRBJ2-3|TRBV19|NA|TRBD2
TGTGCCAGTAGTATTGGCGGGAGGGCAGGCGATACGCAGTATTTT
CASSIGGRAGDTQYF
>TRBJ1-4|TRBV7-8|NA|TRBD1
TGTGCCAGCAGCGCGCCGGGACAGGCTAATGAAAAACTGTTTTTT
CASSAPGQANEKLFF
>TRBJ2-3|TRBV7-2|NA|TRBD2
TGTGCCAGCAGCTTAGAGACTAGCGTACGGGCAGATACGCAGTATTTT
CASSLETSVRADTQYF
>TRBJ2-6|TRBV19|few|NA
TGTGCCAGTAGCCCAGGGGACTCTGGGGCCAACGTCCTGACTTTC
CASSPGDSGANVLTF
>TRBJ2-4|TRBV18|few|TRBD2
TGTGCCAGCTCATCTACGACTAGCGGGAGTTTGAACATTCAGTACTTC
CASSSTTSGSLNIQYF
>TRBJ1-5|TRBV7-2|few|NA
TGTGCCAGCAGCGTTACACAGGGAGGGGGAGGGGCCCAGCATTTT
CASSVTQGGGGAQHF
>TRBJ1-5|TRBV5-1|NA|TRBD1
TGCGCCAGCAGCGAGACAGGGGGTCAGCCCCAGCATTTT
CASSETGGQPQHF
>TRBJ2-7|TRBV6-1|NA|NA
TGTGCCAGCAGTGAAAGACAGGACTCCTACGAGCAGTACTTC
CASSERQDSYEQYF
>TRBJ2-5|TRBV19|NA|NA
TGTGCCAGTAGTAAGGGACAAAGAAAAGAGACCCAGTACTTC
CASSKGQRKETQYF
>TRBJ2-2|TRBV27|once|NA
TGTGCCAGCAGTTTAAGGAGCGAGGCCGGGGAGCTGTTTTTT
CASSLRSEAGELFF
>TRBJ2-1|TRBV15|NA|NA
TGTGCCACCAGCAGAGATCCGGGGAGTGGTAGCAATGAGCAGTTCTTC
CATSRDPGSGSNEQFF
>TRBJ1-3|TRBV7-2|NA|NA
TGTGCCAGCAGCTTAGCCAGGGTCTCTGGAAACACCATATATTTT
CASSLARVSGNTIYF
>TRBJ2-7|TRBV7-8|NA|NA
TGTGCCAGCAGGGCAGCGAGCTCCTACGAGCAGTACTTC
CASRAASSYEQYF
>TRBJ2-5|TRBV6-1|NA|NA
TGTGCCAGCACTAAACAGGGGGGGCTTCAAGAGACCCAGTACTTC
CASTKQGGLQETQYF
>TRBJ2-1|TRBV9|few|NA
TGTGCCAGCAGCGGGCGGGACAGTTCACTAAGGAGTGAGCAGTTCTTC
CASSGRDSSLRSEQFF
>TRBJ2-1|TRBV7-8|NA|NA
TGTGCCAGCAGCCCCCGCCCCGTTACAACAGGGATTGAGCAGTTCTTC
CASSPRPVTTGIEQFF
>TRBJ1-2|TRBV5-3|NA|TRBD1
TGTGCCAGAAGCTTGCAGGGACAGTCCTATGGCTACACCTTC
CARSLQGQSYGYTF
>TRBJ2-1|TRBV4-3|NA|TRBD1
TGCGCCAGCAGCCAGGGACAGTCCTACAATGAGCAGTTCTTC
CASSQGQSYNEQFF
>TRBJ2-1|TRBV7-9|few|TRBD2
TGTGCCAGCAGCCCATTCGGGGGGGCATCTAACAATGAGCAGTTCTTC
CASSPFGGASNNEQFF
>TRBJ1-5|TRBV25-1|NA|NA
TGTGCCAGCAGCGGGGGGTATAGCAATCAGCCCCAGCATTTT
CASSGGYSNQPQHF
>TRBJ2-2|TRBV6-5|few|NA
TGTGCCAGCAATTGGGGGGGGCTGTCTACCGGGGAGCTGTTTTTT
CASNWGGLSTGELFF
>TRBJ1-1|TRBV5-6|NA|NA
TGTGCCAGCAGCGCCCCAGGACAGATGAGCACTGAAGCTTTCTTT
CASSAPGQMSTEAFF
>TRBJ2-1|TRBV5-6|NA|NA
TGTGCCAGCAGCTTGGCCCCGGGACAAGCCTACAATGAGCAGTTCTTC
CASSLAPGQAYNEQFF
>TRBJ1-6|TRBV5-1|NA|TRBD1
TGCGCCAGCAGCCCGAGGCCGGGACAGGAAAATTCACCCCTCCACTTT
CASSPRPGQENSPLHF
>TRBJ1-1|TRBV29-1|NA|NA
TGCAGCGCCGGAGGGGAGCAGATGAACACTGAAGCTTTCTTT
CSAGGEQMNTEAFF
>TRBJ1-1|TRBV4-2|NA|NA
TGTGCCAGCAGCCAAGACCCCAGAGGGTCGGCAGCTTTCTTT
CASSQDPRGSAAFF
>TRBJ2-3|TRBV5-3|NA|NA
TGTGCCAGAAGCTGCCCGGGAGATACGCAGTATTTT
CARSCPGDTQYF
>TRBJ2-3|TRBV6-1|NA|NA
TGTGCCAGCAGTGAAGGGAGGAAGGATACGCAGTATTTT
CASSEGRKDTQYF
>TRBJ2-1|TRBV6-5|NA|NA
TGTGCCAGCACGACAGGGAGGAATGAGCAGTTCTTC
CASTTGRNEQFF
>TRBJ2-3|TRBV5-4|NA|TRBD1
TGTGCCAGCCGGGACAGGGCCACAGATACGCAGTATTTT
CASRDRATDTQYF
>TRBJ1-1|TRBV6-1|NA|NA
TGTGCCAGCAGCGATACCGGGATGCACACTGAAGCTTTCTTT
CASSDTGMHTEAFF
>TRBJ1-1|TRBV18|NA|NA
TGTGCCAGCTCACCACCCCTCGATCTAGGATGGACTGAAGCTTTCTTT
CASSPPLDLGWTEAFF
>TRBJ2-7|TRBV5-1|few|TRBD1
TGCGCCAGCAGCTGGGACGGGACAGGAGTTTACGAGCAGTACTTC
CASSWDGTGVYEQYF
>TRBJ1-5|TRBV28|NA|NA
TGTGCCAGCAGGATCGGGGGTCAGCCCCAGCATTTT
CASRIGGQPQHF
>TRBJ2-7|TRBV7-8|NA|TRBD1
TGTGCCAGCAGCGCGTCTTTCGGGACAGGGTCCTACGAGCAGTACTTC
CASSASFGTGSYEQYF
>TRBJ2-7|TRBV19|NA|NA
TGTGCCAGTAGCAGGGACTCCTCCTACGAGCAGTACTTC
CASSRDSSYEQYF
>TRBJ1-5|TRBV15|once|NA
TGTGCCACCAGCAGAGAGAGGACCTCAGGGTCCCAGCATTTT
CATSRERTSGSQHF
>TRBJ1-6|TRBV10-3|NA|TRBD1
TGTGCCATCAGCCTCGGGACAGGGTTGGATAATTCACCCCTCCACTTT
CAISLGTGLDNSPLHF
>TRBJ1-4|TRBV4-3|NA|NA
TGCGCCAGCAGCGAAACGACAGGTGTTAATGAAAAACTGTTTTTT
CASSETTGVNEKLFF
>TRBJ2-1|TRBV15|NA|NA
TGTGCCACCAGCAGAGTCGGGGGCAATGAGCAGTTCTTC
CATSRVGGNEQFF
>TRBJ2-7|TRBV4-2|NA|TRBD2
TGTGCCAGCAGCCAAGAAGCGGGGGGGCCCTACGAGCAGTACTTC
CASSQEAGGPYEQYF